A single sample is the source of the 17 T cell receptor beta chains below, sequenced in a study of blood T cell repertoires in COVID-19. Produced via immunoSEQ multiplex PCR; TCRdb's table is partial and in-frame only. The data contain over 25,000 clones, about 85% of them singletons. The sample consisted of peripheral blood. The origin of the receptors is a human donor in a cohort sampled during active COVID-19.

Only one count was recorded for this clone. The chain links TRBV30 to TRBJ2-7; 10 bases map to TRBD1. V lost 2 bases to trimming and J lost 4 bases; unmatched junction nucleotides: 8. Germline CDR1 GTSNPN, CDR2 SVGIG (reference sequence). This CDR3 has 15 amino acids. The CDR3 DNA reads TGTGCCTGGAGTCGTGGCCCGGGACAGGGGTACGAGCAGTACTTC. Translation: CAWSRGPGQGYEQYF.

The gene calls are TRBV18 and TRBJ1-1; D perhaps matches TRBD1 (6 bases). The CDR3 length is 17 residues. V was pared by 4 bases and J by 2 bases, with 20 bases between. Germline assignment: CDR1 KGHSH and CDR2 LQKENI. CDR3 DNA: TGTGCCAGCTCACGACAGGAGTTGATCGGAGTCAACACTGAAGCTTTCTTT. Amino acids: CASSRQELIGVNTEAFF.

The chain joins TRBV27 to TRBJ1-4; D call uncertain. The CDR3 runs to 15 residues. V dropped 0 bases and J dropped 8 bases, with 13 bases sitting between them. Germline loops: CDR1 MNHEY, CDR2 SMNVEV (reference sequence). The CDR3 DNA sequence: TGTGCCAGCAGTTTATCGGCGGGAAGGAAGGAAAAACTGTTTTTT. This encodes CASSLSAGRKEKLFF.

The chain is built from TRBV5-1 and TRBJ2-7; 11 nucleotides line up with TRBD2. CDR3 length: 16 residues. Per germline, CDR1 SGHRS and CDR2 YFSETQ. V lost 1 base, J lost 3 bases, and 6 bases stayed unmatched. The CDR3 spells CASSLLVAGGFYEQYF. The DNA of the CDR3 is TGCGCCAGCAGCTTGCTCGTAGCGGGGGGGTTCTACGAGCAGTACTTC.

The genes are TRBV6-6 and TRBJ1-2; 9 bases are shared with TRBD1. In germline, CDR1 is MNHNY, CDR2 SVGAGI (reference sequence). The CDR3 runs to 14 residues. J was trimmed by 8 bases and V by 0 bases; bases with no gene match: 4. CDR3 residues: CASSYSGTGTGYTF. DNA for the CDR3: TGTGCCAGCAGTTACTCCGGGACAGGGACCGGCTACACCTTC.

The J gene is TRBJ2-5, the V gene TRBV19; D might be TRBD1 (6 bases). The CDR3 length is 12 residues. Trimming took 6 bases from V and 5 from J, leaving 10 bases between them. The V gene's germline CDR1 is LNHDA and CDR2 SQIVND (reference sequence). The CDR3 coding sequence is TGTGCCAGTAGCAACAGGGAGGAGACCCAGTACTTC. Amino acids: CASSNREETQYF.

The gene calls are TRBV3-1 (or the pseudogene TRBV3-2) and TRBJ1-4; 7 bases match TRBD1. V lost 4 bases and J lost 8; bases outside the gene matches: 25. This CDR3 has 20 residues. Germline-derived CDR1 and CDR2 are LGHDT and YNNKEL (reference sequence). Here the CDR3 reads CASSPRQGVEVGLAREKLFF. CDR3 DNA: TGTGCCAGCAGCCCGAGACAGGGAGTGGAAGTTGGGCTGGCGCGGGAAAAACTGTTTTTT.

The chain combines TRBV5-6 with TRBJ1-1, with a possible D match to TRBD1 (5 bases). The CDR3 has 14 amino acids. Between the trimmed V and J ends, which lost 0 bases and 3 bases, there was a span of 9 bases. CDR1 SGHDT and CDR2 YYEEEE come from the germline V gene. CDR3 region: CASSLAEQDTEAFF. The CDR3 DNA is TGTGCCAGCAGCTTGGCGGAACAGGACACTGAAGCTTTCTTT. The entire variable domain, with the rest obtained from reference TRBV5-6 and TRBJ1-1, is as follows: DAGVTQSPTHLIKTRGQQVTLRCSPKSGHDTVSWYQQALGQGPQFIFQYYEEEERQRGNFPDRFSGHQFPNYSSELNVNALLLGDSALYLCASSLAEQDTEAFFGQGTRLTVV.

J is TRBJ2-3 and V is TRBV6-2 or TRBV6-3; 10 bases match TRBD2. This CDR3 has 16 amino acids. V gave up 0 bases and J gave up 7 bases; unmatched junction bases: 7. Germline V gene lookup returns CDR1 MNHEY and CDR2 SVGEGT. For the CDR3, the DNA is TGTGCCAGCAGTTACTCGCTAACTAGCGGGGATCATACGCAGTATTTT. Protein: CASSYSLTSGDHTQYF.

CDR3 amino acids: CASSPGGLSYEQYF. CDR3 DNA sequence: TGTGCCAGCTCACCAGGCGGGCTTTCCTACGAGCAGTACTTC. The chain has TRBV18 and TRBJ2-7, with D possibly being TRBD2 (5 bases). Germline V gene sequence: CDR1 KGHSH, CDR2 LQKENI. Trimming took 2 bases from V and 1 from J, leaving 9 bases between them. The CDR3 extends over 14 amino acids.

This clone was seen just once. The chain couples TRBV18 to TRBJ1-5, with 7 positions matching TRBD1. This CDR3 spans 14 amino acids. The germline gives CDR1 KGHSH, CDR2 LQKENI. With 6 bases clipped from V and 7 bases from J, the junction kept 9 bases outside the gene matches. Here the CDR3 reads CASSPTGSGQPQHF. The CDR3, as DNA: TGTGCCAGCTCGCCGACAGGGTCCGGGCAGCCCCAGCATTTT.

This chain uses TRBV27 with TRBJ1-5; D remains unclear. This CDR3 has 12 residues. CDR1 is MNHEY, CDR2 SMNVEV, per germline (reference sequence). Between the trimmed V and J ends, which lost 5 bases and 4 bases, there was a span of 6 bases. The CDR3 protein is CASSRGNQPQHF. The DNA of the CDR3 is TGTGCCAGCAGTCGAGGGAATCAGCCCCAGCATTTT.

The gene calls are TRBV7-2 and TRBJ1-2, with 7 positions matching TRBD1. V dropped 3 bases and J dropped 3; count of bases not matched to a gene: 7. Germline CDR1 SGHTA, CDR2 FQGNSA. CDR3 length: 15 residues. CDR3 nucleotides: TGTGCCAGCAGCTTGCCGGACAGGACCCACTATGGCTACACCTTC. Its protein product is CASSLPDRTHYGYTF.

The V gene is TRBV7-2, the J gene TRBJ2-6; 10 bases agree with TRBD1. Germline V gives CDR1 SGHTA, CDR2 FQGNSA. The V gene end was trimmed by 5 bases and the J gene end by 0 bases; junction bases not matched to a gene: 7. The length of the CDR3 is 18 residues. CDR3 loop: CASSHSGTGASGANVLTF. CDR3 sequence (DNA): TGTGCCAGCAGCCATTCCGGGACAGGGGCCTCTGGGGCCAACGTCCTGACTTTC.

This clone was seen a single time. This rearrangement joins TRBV7-9 to TRBJ2-5; weak D call: TRBD1 (6 bases). The CDR3 length is 14 residues. Per germline, CDR1 SEHNR and CDR2 FQNEAQ (reference sequence). V shed 7 bases and J shed 0 bases, with 12 bases lying between them. The CDR3 DNA is TGTGCCAGCAAGACGGCAGGGGACCAAGAGACCCAGTACTTC. It encodes CASKTAGDQETQYF.

The genes are TRBV7-2 and TRBJ2-3; D is uncertain. CDR1 is SGHTA and CDR2 is FQGNSA in the germline V gene. The CDR3 sequence is 13 residues long. V dropped 5 bases and J dropped 6 bases, with 12 bases sitting between them. The CDR3 DNA sequence: TGTGCCAGCAGCAACAGCCATGTTGATACGCAGTATTTT. Amino acid sequence: CASSNSHVDTQYF. Combining the CDR3 with reference TRBV7-2 and TRBJ2-3 gives the whole variable domain GAGVSQSPSNKVTEKGKDVELRCDPISGHTALYWYRQSLGQGLEFLIYFQGNSAPDKSGLPSDRFSAERTGGSVSTLTIQRTQQEDSAVYLCASSNSHVDTQYFGPGTRLTVL.

The chain links TRBV10-3 to TRBJ1-4; TRBD1 might be the D (5 bases). Trimming stripped 5 bases from V and 8 bases from J, with 9 bases between. Germline loops: CDR1 ENHRY, CDR2 SYGVKD. The CDR3 has 12 residues. The CDR3 DNA follows: TGTGCCATCAGTTGGGGGGGGGAAAAACTGTTTTTT. Protein product: CAISWGGEKLFF.